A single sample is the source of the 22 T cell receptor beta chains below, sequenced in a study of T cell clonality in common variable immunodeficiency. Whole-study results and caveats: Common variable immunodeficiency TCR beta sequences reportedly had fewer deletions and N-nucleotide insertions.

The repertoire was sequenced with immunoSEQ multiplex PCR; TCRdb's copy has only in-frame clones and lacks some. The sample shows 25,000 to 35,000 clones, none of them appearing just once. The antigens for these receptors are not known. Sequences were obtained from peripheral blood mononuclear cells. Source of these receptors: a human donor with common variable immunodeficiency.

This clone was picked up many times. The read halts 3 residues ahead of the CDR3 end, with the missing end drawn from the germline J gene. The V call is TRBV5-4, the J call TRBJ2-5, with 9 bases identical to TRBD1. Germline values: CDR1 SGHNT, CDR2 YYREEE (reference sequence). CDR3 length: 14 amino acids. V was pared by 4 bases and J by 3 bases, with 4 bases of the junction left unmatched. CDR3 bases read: TGTGCCAGCAGCCCAAGGGACAGGGAAGAGACC. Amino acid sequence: CASSPRDREET. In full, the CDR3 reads CASSPRDREETQYF.

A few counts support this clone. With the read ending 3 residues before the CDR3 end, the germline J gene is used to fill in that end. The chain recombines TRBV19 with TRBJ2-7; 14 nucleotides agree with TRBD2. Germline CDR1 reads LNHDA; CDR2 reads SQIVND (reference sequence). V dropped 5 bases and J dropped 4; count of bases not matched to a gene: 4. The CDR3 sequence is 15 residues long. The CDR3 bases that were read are TGTGCCAGTAGTGAGACTAGCGGGGGGGCTTACGAG. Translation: CASSETSGGAYE. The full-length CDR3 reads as CASSETSGGAYEQYF.

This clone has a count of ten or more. The sequenced part of the CDR3 DNA is TGTGCCTGGAGTAGGACAGATACG. Translated: CAWSRTDT. The whole CDR3 protein is CAWSRTDTQYF. This chain links TRBV30 with TRBJ2-3, with unresolved D. The sequenced fragment ends 3 residues before the CDR3 boundary, so the rest is inferred from the germline J gene. Per the germline V gene, CDR1 is GTSNPN and CDR2 is SVGIG (reference sequence). The CDR3 totals 11 residues. Trimming stripped 2 bases from V and 3 bases from J, with 3 bases between.

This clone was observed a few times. Here the CDR3 reads CAWSTGGKQETQYF. CDR3 bases read: TGTGCCTGGTCTACAGGGGGAAAACAAGAGACC. V and J are TRBV30 and TRBJ2-5; 8 bases are a match to TRBD1. Read sequence stops 3 residues before the CDR3 end, and the germline J gene provides the missing end. Germline V gene data show CDR1 as GTSNPN and CDR2 as SVGIG (reference sequence). V was pared by 5 bases and J by 2 bases, with 7 bases of the junction left unmatched. The CDR3 is 14 amino acids. The variable domain in full, completed from reference TRBV30 and TRBJ2-5, reads SQTIHQWPATLVQPVGSPLSLECTVEGTSNPNLYWYRQAAGRGLQLLFYSVGIGQISSEVPQNLSASRPQDRQFILSSKKLLLSDSGFYLCAWSTGGKQETQYFGPGTRLLVL.

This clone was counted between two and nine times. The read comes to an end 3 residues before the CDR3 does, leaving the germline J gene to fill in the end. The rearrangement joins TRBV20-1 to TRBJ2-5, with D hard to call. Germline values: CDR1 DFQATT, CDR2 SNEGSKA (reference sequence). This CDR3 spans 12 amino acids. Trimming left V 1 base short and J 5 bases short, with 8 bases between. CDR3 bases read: TGCAGTGCTAGAGGAGCGACTGAGACC. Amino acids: CSARGATET. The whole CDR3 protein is CSARGATETQYF.

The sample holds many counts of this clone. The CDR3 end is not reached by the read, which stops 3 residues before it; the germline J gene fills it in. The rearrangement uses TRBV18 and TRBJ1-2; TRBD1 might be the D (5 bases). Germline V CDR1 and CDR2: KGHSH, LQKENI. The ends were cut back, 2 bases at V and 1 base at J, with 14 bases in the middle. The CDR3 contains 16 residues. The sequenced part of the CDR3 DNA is TGTGCCAGCTCACCAGTTAGACAGAATTTTAACTATGGC. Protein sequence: CASSPVRQNFNYG. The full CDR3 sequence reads CASSPVRQNFNYGYTF. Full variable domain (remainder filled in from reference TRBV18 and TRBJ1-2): NAGVMQNPRHLVRRRGQEARLRCSPMKGHSHVYWYRQLPEEGLKFMVYLQKENIIDESGMPKERFSAEFPKEGPSILRIQQVVRGDSAAYFCASSPVRQNFNYGYTFGSGTRLTVV.

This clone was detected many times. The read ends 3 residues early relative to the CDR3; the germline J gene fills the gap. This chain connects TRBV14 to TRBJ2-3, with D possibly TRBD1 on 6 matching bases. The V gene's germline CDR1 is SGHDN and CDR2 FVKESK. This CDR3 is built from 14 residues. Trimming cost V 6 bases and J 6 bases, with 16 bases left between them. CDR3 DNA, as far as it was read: TGTGCCAGCAGAGGTACAGGGACGGCGGATACG. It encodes CASRGTGTADT. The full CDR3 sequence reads CASRGTGTADTQYF.

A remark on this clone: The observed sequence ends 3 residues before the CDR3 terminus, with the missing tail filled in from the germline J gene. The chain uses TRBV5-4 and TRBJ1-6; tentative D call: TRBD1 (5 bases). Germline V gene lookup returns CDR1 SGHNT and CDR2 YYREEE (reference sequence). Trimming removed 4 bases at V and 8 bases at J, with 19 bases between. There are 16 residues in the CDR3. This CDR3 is CASSGYMGGVDSPLHF. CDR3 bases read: TGTGCCAGCAGCGGATATATGGGGGGAGTAGATTCACCC.

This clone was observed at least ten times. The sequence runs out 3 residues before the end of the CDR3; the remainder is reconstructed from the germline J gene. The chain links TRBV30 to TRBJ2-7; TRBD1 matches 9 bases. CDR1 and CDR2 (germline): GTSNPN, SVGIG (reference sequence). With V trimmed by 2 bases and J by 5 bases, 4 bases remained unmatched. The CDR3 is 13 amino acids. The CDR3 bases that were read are TGTGCCTGGAGTACAGGGGGCATGAACGAG. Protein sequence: CAWSTGGMNE. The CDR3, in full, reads CAWSTGGMNEQYF.

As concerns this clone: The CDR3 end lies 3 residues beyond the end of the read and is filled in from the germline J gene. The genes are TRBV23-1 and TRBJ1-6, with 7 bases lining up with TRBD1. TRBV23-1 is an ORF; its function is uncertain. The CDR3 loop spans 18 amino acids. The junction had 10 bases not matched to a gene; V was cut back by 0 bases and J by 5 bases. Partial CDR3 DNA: TGCGCCAGCAGTCAATCGATTAAGGGACAGACCAATAATTCACCC. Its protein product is CASSQSIKGQTNNSP. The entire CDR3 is CASSQSIKGQTNNSPLHF.

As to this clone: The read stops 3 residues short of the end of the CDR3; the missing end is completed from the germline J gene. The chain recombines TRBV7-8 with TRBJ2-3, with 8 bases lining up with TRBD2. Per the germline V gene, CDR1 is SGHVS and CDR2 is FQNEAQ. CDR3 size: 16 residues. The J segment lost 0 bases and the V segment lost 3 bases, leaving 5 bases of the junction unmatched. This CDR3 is CASSFQRTSSTDTQYF. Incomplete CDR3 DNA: TGTGCCAGCAGCTTCCAACGGACTAGCAGCACAGATACG.

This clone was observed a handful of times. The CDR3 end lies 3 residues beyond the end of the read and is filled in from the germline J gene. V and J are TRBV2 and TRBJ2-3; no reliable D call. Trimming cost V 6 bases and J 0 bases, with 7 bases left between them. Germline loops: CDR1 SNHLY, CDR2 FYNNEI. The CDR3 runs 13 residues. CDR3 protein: CASRYTSTDTQYF. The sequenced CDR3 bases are TGTGCCAGCAGGTATACTAGCACAGATACG.

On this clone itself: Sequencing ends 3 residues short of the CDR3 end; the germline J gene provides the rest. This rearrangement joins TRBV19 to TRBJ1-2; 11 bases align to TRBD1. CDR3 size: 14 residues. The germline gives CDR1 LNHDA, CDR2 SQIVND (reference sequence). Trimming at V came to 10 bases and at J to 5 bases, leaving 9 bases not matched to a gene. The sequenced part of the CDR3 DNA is TGTGCCACCACCCGGGACAGGGGGATGTATGGC. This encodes CATTRDRGMYG. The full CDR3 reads CATTRDRGMYGYTF.

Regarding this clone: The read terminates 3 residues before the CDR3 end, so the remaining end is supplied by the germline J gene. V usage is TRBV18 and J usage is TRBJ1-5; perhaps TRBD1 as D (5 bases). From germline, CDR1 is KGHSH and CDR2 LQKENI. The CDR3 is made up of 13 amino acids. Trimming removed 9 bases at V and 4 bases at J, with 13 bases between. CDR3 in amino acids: CASTTGVNQPQHF. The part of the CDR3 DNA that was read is TGTGCCAGTACAACGGGGGTTAATCAGCCC.

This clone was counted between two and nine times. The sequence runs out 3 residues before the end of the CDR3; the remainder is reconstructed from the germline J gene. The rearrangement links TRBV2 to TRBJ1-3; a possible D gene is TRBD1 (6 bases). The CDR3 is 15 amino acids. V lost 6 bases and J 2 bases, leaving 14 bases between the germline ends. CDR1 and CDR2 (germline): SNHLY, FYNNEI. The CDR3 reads CASRAGEAAGNTIYF. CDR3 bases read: TGTGCCAGCAGAGCAGGGGAGGCGGCTGGAAACACC.

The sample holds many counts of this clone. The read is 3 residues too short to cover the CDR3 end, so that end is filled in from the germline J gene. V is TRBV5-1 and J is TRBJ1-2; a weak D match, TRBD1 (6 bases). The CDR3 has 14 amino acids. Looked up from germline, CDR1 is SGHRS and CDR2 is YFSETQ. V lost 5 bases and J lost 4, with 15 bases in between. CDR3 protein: CASRSNTGSYGYTF. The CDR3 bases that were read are TGCGCCAGCAGATCAAACACAGGGTCCTATGGC.

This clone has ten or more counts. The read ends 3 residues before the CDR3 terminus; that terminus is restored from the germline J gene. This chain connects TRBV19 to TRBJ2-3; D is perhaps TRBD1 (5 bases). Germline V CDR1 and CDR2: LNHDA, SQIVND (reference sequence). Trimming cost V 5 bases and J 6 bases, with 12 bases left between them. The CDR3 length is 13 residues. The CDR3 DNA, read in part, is TGTGCCAGTAGTCCCCCCTCAGGGGATACG. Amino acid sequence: CASSPPSGDT. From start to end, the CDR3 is CASSPPSGDTQYF.

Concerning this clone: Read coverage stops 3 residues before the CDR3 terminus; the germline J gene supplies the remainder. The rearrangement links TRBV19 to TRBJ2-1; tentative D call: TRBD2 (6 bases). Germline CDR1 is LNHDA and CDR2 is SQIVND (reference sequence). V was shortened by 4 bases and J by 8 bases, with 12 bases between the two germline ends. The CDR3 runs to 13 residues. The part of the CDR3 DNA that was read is TGTGCCAGTAGTACGGGACTCGTCTATGAG. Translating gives CASSTGLVYE. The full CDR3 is CASSTGLVYEQFF. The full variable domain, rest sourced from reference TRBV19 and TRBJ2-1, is DGGITQSPKYLFRKEGQNVTLSCEQNLNHDAMYWYRQDPGQGLRLIYYSQIVNDFQKGDIAEGYSVSREKKESFPLTVTSAQKNPTAFYLCASSTGLVYEQFFGPGTRLTVL.

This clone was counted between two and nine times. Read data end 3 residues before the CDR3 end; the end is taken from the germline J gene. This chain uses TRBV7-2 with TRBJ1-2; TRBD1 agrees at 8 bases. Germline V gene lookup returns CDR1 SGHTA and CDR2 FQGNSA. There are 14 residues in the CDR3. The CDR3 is CASAPSTDRDDYTF. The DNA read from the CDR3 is TGTGCCAGCGCCCCAAGCACGGACAGGGATGAC.

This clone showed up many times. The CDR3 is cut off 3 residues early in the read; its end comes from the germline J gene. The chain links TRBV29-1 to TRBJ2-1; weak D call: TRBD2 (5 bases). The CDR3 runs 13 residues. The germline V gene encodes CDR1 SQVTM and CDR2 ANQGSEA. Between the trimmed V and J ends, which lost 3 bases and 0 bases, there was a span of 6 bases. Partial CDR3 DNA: TGCAGCGTTGAGAGGGTCTCCTACAATGAG. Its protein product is CSVERVSYNE. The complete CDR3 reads CSVERVSYNEQFF.

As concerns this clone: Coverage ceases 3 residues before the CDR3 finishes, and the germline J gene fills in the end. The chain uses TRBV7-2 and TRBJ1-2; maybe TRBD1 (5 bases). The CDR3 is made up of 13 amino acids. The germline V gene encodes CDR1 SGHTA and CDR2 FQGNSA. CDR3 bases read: TGTGCCAGCAGCCGCGGCAGGGAAGGAGGC. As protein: CASSRGREGG. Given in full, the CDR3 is CASSRGREGGYTF.

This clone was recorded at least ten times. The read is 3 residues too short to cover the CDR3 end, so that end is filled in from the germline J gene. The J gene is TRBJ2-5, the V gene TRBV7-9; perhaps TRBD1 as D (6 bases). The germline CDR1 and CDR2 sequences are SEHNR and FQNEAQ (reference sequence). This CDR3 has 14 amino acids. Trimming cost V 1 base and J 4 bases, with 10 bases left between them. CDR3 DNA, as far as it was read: TGTGCCAGCAGCTTAGGGGCAGGGGTAGAGACC. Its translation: CASSLGAGVET. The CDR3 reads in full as CASSLGAGVETQYF.